This TCR beta chain comes out of a study of T-cell reconstitution after alpha-beta-depleted transplantation in children (dated by TCRdb to the mid-2010s). A note on the overall study: T-cell immune reconstitution after TCRalphabeta/CD19-depleted allogeneic hematopoietic cell transplantation in children was quantitatively tracked in the study by means of TCR repertoire profiling. Study-level results and caveats: Apparently early alphabetaT-cell count recovery about two months after transplant reportedly relied on only several hundred rapidly expanded clones derived from non-depleted graft cells. Hyperexpanded clone frequencies declined over subsequent months; after one year, T-cell counts and TCRbeta diversity were mostly attributed to newly produced T cells. The high TCRbeta diversity at day 60 in some patients was ascribed to recipient T cells and intrathymic progenitors that had survived conditioning.

Sample treatment or condition, as interpreted from the label and publication: allogeneic hematopoietic cell transplantation with graft depleted of TCRalphabeta T cells and CD19 B cells. The children who served as transplant recipients had been given grafts of TCRalphabeta/CD19-depleted allogeneic hematopoietic cells. Preparation of the library involved PCR. Sequencing was performed on an Illumina HiSeq 2500. TCR library preparation used molecular barcoding, with unique molecular identifiers applied to normalize quantification of the TCRbeta repertoire. The public reads were quality trimmed at Q25 with fastp and then assembled into clones with MiXCR by TCRdb, keeping productive beta chains. CDR3 protein duplicates are merged, each entry listing the most common genes and DNA. Recorded for this sample are a few hundred thousand distinct CDR3 sequences; 10% to 15% of them occurred a single time. Approximately 2% of the sample belongs to the ten largest clones.

On this clonotype itself: It has no known antigen specificity. No qualities accompany the bases; no much larger clone lies one base away.

V is cut back by 10 bases and J by 9 bases, with 21 bases in the junction unmatched. Measured from the cysteine to the phenylalanine, the CDR3 is 18 residues long. This entry keeps only the CDR3 DNA: 54 bases, framed from base 1. The TCR originated in a male patient aged 5 to 17 who had a stem cell transplant for acute myeloid leukemia, so the T cells may come from the graft donor. The rearranged chain carries TRBV12-3 or TRBV12-4 and TRBJ2-1, and TRBD2 matches 13 of the central bases. This material consisted of PBMCs, mostly from graft donor cells, taken 360 days after TCRalphabeta/CD19-depleted stem cell transplant. The CDR3 protein is CATARSPGLAGWLIEQFF. The bases read TGTGCCACCGCAAGATCCCCGGGACTAGCGGGATGGCTTATTGAGCAGTTCTTC.